This T cell receptor (beta chain) stems from a study of spatial heterogeneity in lung cancer (dated by TCRdb to about 2019). About the investigation overall: Beta-chain transcripts were consistently detected in greater numbers than alpha-chain transcripts, which likely reflects a higher abundance of beta-chain transcripts. TCR transcript counts in tumor regions correlated strongly with a T cell transcriptional module score from matched bulk RNA-seq. In the raw uncorrected reads, each unique combination of TCR and UMI appeared more than ten times on average. In non-small cell lung cancer, the study made a quantitative comparison of TCR alpha and beta repertoires among multiple tumor regions, matched nontumor lung and blood. The study linked features of the TCR repertoire to counts of nonsynonymous mutations, which were determined by whole-exome sequencing of tumor tissue. At surgery, both alpha and beta chains were TCR-sequenced in 220 tumor regions, fewer than 85 matched nontumor lung samples and a few dozen PBMC samples.

Measured from the cysteine to the phenylalanine, the CDR3 is 16 residues long. The DNA shown is the 48-base CDR3, in frame from base 1. CDR1 and CDR2 (KGHDR, SFDVKD) derive from the germline V gene. V is pared back by 3 bases and J by 3 bases, with 14 bases lying between the germline termini. The library was obtained by 5' RACE. Data came from a NextSeq 500. To allow correction of PCR and sequencing errors, the TCR library protocol tagged every TCR cDNA molecule with a unique molecular identifier. Turning to the authors' computational methods: TCR identification, UMI-based error correction and CDR3 extraction were performed with Decombinator tools. Expanded TCRs were defined as those above a frequency of 2 per 1,000, corresponding to the top 1% of the tumor frequency distribution. Expanded tumor TCRs statistically deemed absent (corrected P<0.05) from at least one tumor region were classed as regional, and all other expanded tumor TCRs were classed as ubiquitous. Renyi diversity was calculated using the R vegan package after each repertoire was subsampled 100 times to 5,000 TCRs. CDR3 similarity networks were constructed using string-kernel similarity of amino acid triplets, with links drawn between CDR3s whose pairwise similarity was above 0.82. TCRdb's own reprocessing of the public reads used fastp at Q25 and MiXCR and kept productive beta chains. Rows are combined by CDR3 protein, so each entry shows the most common genes and DNA. The V and J calls, along with clone size, are taken from TCRdb and not from the paper's own processing. This sample holds 2,800 or so distinct CDR3 sequences; under 55% were observed only once. Of the sample, about 60% is held by the ten largest clones.

This clonotype was detected only once. Its antigen remains undetermined. Per-nucleotide qualities are absent, and no much larger clonotype sits a single base away. Evidence from one read is weak. Since the library was made to target alpha chains, this beta chain is a stray read and its abundance is not meaningful. Interpreted using the paper, the time point label stands for: sample taken at primary tumor resection. Samples were obtained from around 72 patients with early-stage, untreated non-small cell lung cancer from the lung TRACERx cohort. Without any cell sorting, TCR sequencing was performed on whole RNA extracted either from tumor and nontumor lung tissue or from cryopreserved PBMC samples. Patients were selected for TCR sequencing only if sufficient RNA was available from at least two tumor regions. Before being selected, tumor and adjacent nontumor lung specimens were reviewed by a lung pathologist.

The study at large found these results: Counts of ubiquitous and regional expanded TCRs correlated with counts of ubiquitous and regional nonsynonymous mutations, respectively. Estimated TCR-seq coverage of tumor T cells was only around 7.2% for alpha chains and about 13% for beta chains. Additional single-cell paired TCR alpha and beta sequencing was considered necessary to confirm, at a functional level, the hypothesis that regional TCRs recognize regional mutations. The tumor nonsynonymous mutation count correlated with the number of expanded intratumoral alpha and beta TCRs.

Sample: lung tumor tissue, taken at surgery. The TCR originated in a male donor with early-stage non-small cell lung cancer. The rearrangement joined TRBV24-1 to TRBJ1-5, with TRBD1 perhaps the D gene, on 6 matching bases. The CDR3 region reads CATSDAGQTFNQPQHF. The sequence in DNA is TGTGCCACCAGTGATGCTGGACAGACATTCAATCAGCCCCAGCATTTT.